Here is one TCR beta chain with its context. Treatment reported: over 15 received Ad26.COV2.S at low or high dose, single or two shots; 5 received placebo; per-sample allocation not given. Vaccine and placebo recipients were sampled on day 63 after the first injection. The protocol was immunoSEQ multiplex PCR, while the TCRdb copy is restricted to in-frame clones and leaves out a portion. The data show about 320,000 clones, just over 85% seen once. This sample stems from a study of Ad26.COV2.S vaccination and SARS-CoV-2 variants. The V and J ends lost 6 bases and 7 bases, in that order; junction bases with no gene match: 6. CDR1 is SNHLY and CDR2 is FYNNEI in the germline V gene. This CDR3 is built from 14 residues.

Sequencing was performed on peripheral blood, taken in a trial of Ad26.COV2.S vaccine versus placebo. The J gene is TRBJ1-4, the V gene TRBV2; 9 bases line up with TRBD1. The receptor comes from a person between 18 and 65 years old who received the Ad26.COV2.S COVID-19 vaccine or a placebo. The CDR3 protein is CASRSGQGGEKLFF. CDR3 nucleotide sequence: TGTGCCAGCAGATCGGGACAGGGTGGTGAAAAACTGTTTTTT. Complete variable domain (other parts from reference TRBV2 and TRBJ1-4): EPEVTQTPSHQVTQMGQEVILRCVPISNHLYFYWYRQILGQKVEFLVSFYNNEISEKSEIFDDQFSVERPDGSNFTLKIRSTKLEDSAMYFCASRSGQGGEKLFFGSGTQLSVL.